These T cell receptor beta chains were read from a single sample in a study of cytomegalovirus exposure and HLA in healthy donors. TCRdb's table, derived via immunoSEQ multiplex PCR, lists solely in-frame clones and lacks some. In the table there are about 120,000 clones, 70% to 80% of which are singletons. Sequenced: PBMCs. Receptors were obtained from a middle-aged woman in good health and CMV-seropositive. CDR3s include the opening cysteine and the closing phenylalanine or tryptophan. Fields, in order: D gene, J gene, CDR3 length, V gene, clone size, CDR3 DNA, CDR3 protein. D genes are given only for firm matches. Only some rows state a clone size, as once, few, many or a class for expanded clones.

d_call: .; j_call: TRBJ1-2; cdr3_length: 13; v_call: TRBV6-5; clone_size: .; cdr3_nt: TGTGCCAGCAGAGGAGAAAACAACTATGGCTACACCTTC; cdr3_aa: CASRGENNYGYTF
d_call: .; j_call: TRBJ1-3; cdr3_length: 17; v_call: TRBV28; clone_size: few; cdr3_nt: TGTGCCAGCAGTTTACCCCTGGGACAAATCACCGGAAACACCATATATTTT; cdr3_aa: CASSLPLGQITGNTIYF
d_call: .; j_call: TRBJ1-2; cdr3_length: 15; v_call: TRBV7-2; clone_size: few; cdr3_nt: TGTGCCAGCAGCTTAGTAGAGGGCCGAGGCTACGGCTACACCTTC; cdr3_aa: CASSLVEGRGYGYTF
d_call: .; j_call: TRBJ2-1; cdr3_length: 13; v_call: TRBV5-1; clone_size: once; cdr3_nt: TGCGCCAGCAGCTTGGGGAGGTTTAATGAGCAGTTCTTC; cdr3_aa: CASSLGRFNEQFF
d_call: TRBD2; j_call: TRBJ2-5; cdr3_length: 15; v_call: TRBV5-4; clone_size: once; cdr3_nt: TGTGCCAGCAGCTTGCGGACTAGCGGGGAGGCGACCCAGTACTTC; cdr3_aa: CASSLRTSGEATQYF
d_call: TRBD1; j_call: TRBJ1-1; cdr3_length: 12; v_call: TRBV5-7; clone_size: .; cdr3_nt: TGTGCCAGCAGCTTGACCACAGGGGGAGCTTTCTTT; cdr3_aa: CASSLTTGGAFF
d_call: .; j_call: TRBJ1-5; cdr3_length: 14; v_call: TRBV4-1; clone_size: .; cdr3_nt: TGCGCCAGCAGCCAGGACTCGGCAAATCAGCCCCAGCATTTT; cdr3_aa: CASSQDSANQPQHF
d_call: .; j_call: TRBJ1-3; cdr3_length: 11; v_call: TRBV27; clone_size: few; cdr3_nt: TGTGCCAGCCGTGATTTAGACACCATATATTTT; cdr3_aa: CASRDLDTIYF
d_call: .; j_call: TRBJ1-1; cdr3_length: 12; v_call: TRBV30; clone_size: once; cdr3_nt: TGTGCCTGGGCCGGGGGAGCCACTGAAGCTTTCTTT; cdr3_aa: CAWAGGATEAFF
d_call: .; j_call: TRBJ2-3; cdr3_length: 14; v_call: TRBV5-1; clone_size: once; cdr3_nt: TGCGCCAGCAGCTTGGGTTCGACTGAGAAAACGCAGTATTTT; cdr3_aa: CASSLGSTEKTQYF
d_call: .; j_call: TRBJ2-7; cdr3_length: 13; v_call: TRBV27; clone_size: .; cdr3_nt: TGTGCCAGCAGTGCGGCAGGAGGCTACGAGCAGTACTTC; cdr3_aa: CASSAAGGYEQYF
d_call: .; j_call: TRBJ1-2; cdr3_length: 17; v_call: TRBV5-1; clone_size: once; cdr3_nt: TGCGCCAGCAGCTCCTTCTTTAGTGAGACAGCGTCTTATGGCTACACCTTC; cdr3_aa: CASSSFFSETASYGYTF
d_call: TRBD1; j_call: TRBJ1-4; cdr3_length: 13; v_call: TRBV27; clone_size: .; cdr3_nt: TGTGCCAGCACGGGACAGGGAGATGAAAAACTGTTTTTT; cdr3_aa: CASTGQGDEKLFF
d_call: TRBD1; j_call: TRBJ2-7; cdr3_length: 15; v_call: TRBV6-1; clone_size: .; cdr3_nt: TGTGCCAGCAGAAAAGGACAGGGGGTCTCCTACGAGCAGTACTTC; cdr3_aa: CASRKGQGVSYEQYF
d_call: TRBD2; j_call: TRBJ2-5; cdr3_length: 14; v_call: TRBV7-2; clone_size: .; cdr3_nt: TGTGCCAGCAGCAACCGACTAGCCCAAGAGACCCAGTACTTC; cdr3_aa: CASSNRLAQETQYF
d_call: .; j_call: TRBJ1-4; cdr3_length: 14; v_call: TRBV19; clone_size: few; cdr3_nt: TGTGCCAGTAGCCGTCACAGCATTATTGAAAAACTGTTTTTT; cdr3_aa: CASSRHSIIEKLFF
d_call: .; j_call: TRBJ1-1; cdr3_length: 13; v_call: TRBV7-9; clone_size: .; cdr3_nt: TGTGCCAGCATCCGAGAGTGGAGCACTGAAGCTTTCTTT; cdr3_aa: CASIREWSTEAFF
d_call: .; j_call: TRBJ2-1; cdr3_length: 16; v_call: TRBV6-4; clone_size: .; cdr3_nt: TGTGCCAGCAGTGATCAGGGGGGAAACTCCTACAATGAGCAGTTCTTC; cdr3_aa: CASSDQGGNSYNEQFF
d_call: .; j_call: TRBJ1-2; cdr3_length: 16; v_call: TRBV6-5; clone_size: .; cdr3_nt: TGTGCCAGCAGTTACACCCCGTGGCTTAAGAACTATGGCTACACCTTC; cdr3_aa: CASSYTPWLKNYGYTF
d_call: TRBD1; j_call: TRBJ1-2; cdr3_length: 15; v_call: TRBV5-1; clone_size: .; cdr3_nt: TGCGCCAGCAGCTTGGCCGGGATAGGGGGCAGTGGCTACACCTTC; cdr3_aa: CASSLAGIGGSGYTF
d_call: .; j_call: TRBJ1-3; cdr3_length: 15; v_call: TRBV12-5; clone_size: .; cdr3_nt: TGTGCTAGTGGCCCGGGACACCAGAGGGGAAACACCATATATTTT; cdr3_aa: CASGPGHQRGNTIYF
d_call: .; j_call: TRBJ2-6; cdr3_length: 16; v_call: TRBV7-2; clone_size: .; cdr3_nt: TGTGCCAGCAGCCCCCGCCGGCGGGCTGGGGCCAACGTCCTGACTTTC; cdr3_aa: CASSPRRRAGANVLTF
d_call: TRBD2; j_call: TRBJ2-7; cdr3_length: 15; v_call: TRBV6-6; clone_size: few; cdr3_nt: TGTGCCATTGGCGAGCGGGGGGCCACGGCTGGGGAGCAGTACTTC; cdr3_aa: CAIGERGATAGEQYF
d_call: .; j_call: TRBJ1-5; cdr3_length: 17; v_call: TRBV27; clone_size: .; cdr3_nt: TGTGCCAGCAGTTTATGGCAGGGTATTGGTAGCAATCAGCCCCAGCATTTT; cdr3_aa: CASSLWQGIGSNQPQHF
d_call: TRBD2; j_call: TRBJ2-5; cdr3_length: 18; v_call: TRBV10-1; clone_size: .; cdr3_nt: TGCGCCAGCAGTGACGGGGCGGGACTAGCGGGGCCTCAAGAGACCCAGTACTTC; cdr3_aa: CASSDGAGLAGPQETQYF
d_call: .; j_call: TRBJ1-4; cdr3_length: 13; v_call: TRBV12-5; clone_size: once; cdr3_nt: TGTGCTAGTGGTCCACAGGGTAATGAAAAACTGTTTTTT; cdr3_aa: CASGPQGNEKLFF
d_call: .; j_call: TRBJ1-5; cdr3_length: 14; v_call: TRBV2; clone_size: .; cdr3_nt: TGTGCCAGCACCCTGGGGGCGCCCAATCAGCCCCAGCATTTT; cdr3_aa: CASTLGAPNQPQHF
d_call: TRBD1; j_call: TRBJ1-5; cdr3_length: 18; v_call: TRBV23-1; clone_size: .; cdr3_nt: TGCGCCAGCAGTCAACCCCGGGACAGGGAGTATAGCAATCAGCCCCAGCATTTT; cdr3_aa: CASSQPRDREYSNQPQHF
d_call: .; j_call: TRBJ1-5; cdr3_length: 13; v_call: TRBV30; clone_size: .; cdr3_nt: TGTGCCTGGCGGGGGGGCCTCAATCAGCCCCAGCATTTT; cdr3_aa: CAWRGGLNQPQHF
d_call: .; j_call: TRBJ2-7; cdr3_length: 15; v_call: TRBV5-6; clone_size: .; cdr3_nt: TGTGCCAGCAGCCCGAGGGCAGGCGGTTTCTACGAGCAGTACTTC; cdr3_aa: CASSPRAGGFYEQYF
d_call: .; j_call: TRBJ1-4; cdr3_length: 15; v_call: TRBV7-2; clone_size: .; cdr3_nt: TGTGCCAGCAGCCGAGGACAGCCAACTAATGAAAAACTGTTTTTT; cdr3_aa: CASSRGQPTNEKLFF